This TCR beta chain comes out of a study of blood T cell repertoires in COVID-19. In the study overall: COVID-19 samples collected from the United States, Italy and Spain covered acute and convalescent phases. The analysed material was cDNA or gDNA that came from T cells, B-cell-depleted T cells, or PBMCs.

Per the study methods: From reference gene primer amplification, estimates of nucleated cell counts were derived. Assay used: immunoSEQ multiplex PCR; TCRdb lists only in-frame clones, some missing. V and J calls and clone size are as listed in that table; D and trimming were resolved from the DNA. The sample records roughly 500,000 clones, roughly nine tenths being singletons. Recruited during active infection, patients (from Seattle) were subsequently followed longitudinally. This clone appeared once. The sequenced material came from peripheral blood. This clonotype was obtained from a man between 18 and 29 years old with COVID-19, enrolled during active disease.

The CDR3 nucleotides read TGTGCCAGCAGTTTATTTCAGGGGGCATACGAGCAGTACTTC. It encodes CASSLFQGAYEQYF. The V call is TRBV27, the J call TRBJ2-7, with TRBD1 identical over 8 bases. The CDR3 contains 14 residues. Germline loops: CDR1 MNHEY, CDR2 SMNVEV (reference sequence). With V trimmed by 1 base and J by 4 bases, 3 bases remained unmatched.